The 25 T cell receptor beta chains below come from one sample, sequenced in a study of blood T cell repertoires in COVID-19. The protocol was immunoSEQ multiplex PCR, while the TCRdb copy is restricted to in-frame clones and leaves out a portion. The sample records a few hundred thousand clones, approximately 86% being singletons. Material for sequencing was peripheral blood. The receptor set was obtained from a woman in her seventies with active or convalescent COVID-19.

The V and J genes are TRBV6-5 and TRBJ1-6, with a weak D call TRBD1 (6 bases). The CDR3 is 15 residues long. CDR1 and CDR2 from the germline V gene are MNHEY and SVGAGI. The V end was cut by 11 bases, the J end by 5 bases, with 19 bases between. CDR3 in amino acids: CAAHTGGGDNSPLHF. The CDR3 DNA reads TGTGCCGCACACACGGGGGGCGGTGATAATTCACCCCTCCACTTT.

This clone was seen just once. In nucleotides, the CDR3 is TGTGCCAGCAGCCAAGATCTTGCAGGGGGCATGAATGAGCAGTTCTTC. Translation gives CASSQDLAGGMNEQFF. This sequence joins TRBV4-2 and TRBJ2-1; 8 nucleotides agree with TRBD1. The CDR3 has 16 amino acids. After removal of 0 bases from V and 7 bases from J, the junction contained 8 bases not matched to a gene. Germline assignment: CDR1 LGHNA and CDR2 YNFKEQ.

This clone was counted a few times. The chain uses TRBV10-3 and TRBJ1-5, with TRBD1 matching 7 bases. There are 12 residues in the CDR3. Germline V gene data show CDR1 as ENHRY and CDR2 as SYGVKD. Trimming cost V 8 bases and J 9 bases; bases outside gene matches: 7. DNA for the CDR3: TGTGCCATCGGGGACAGCGTCCGGCCCCAGCATTTT. Translation gives CAIGDSVRPQHF.

The V gene is TRBV7-9, the J gene TRBJ1-4; possibly TRBD1 for D (5 bases). There are 18 residues in the CDR3. Trimming shortened V by 6 bases and J by 3 bases, and 23 bases separated the two germline ends. Looked up from germline, CDR1 is SEHNR and CDR2 is FQNEAQ (reference sequence). CDR3 DNA sequence: TGTGCCAGCAGACTCAGGGTGATAGAGCCCTCCGCTAATGAAAAACTGTTTTTT. Translating it yields CASRLRVIEPSANEKLFF.

The chain recombines TRBV7-9 with TRBJ1-4; possible D gene TRBD1, 5 bases. The CDR3 totals 14 residues. Germline CDR1 is SEHNR and CDR2 is FQNEAQ (reference sequence). The ends were cut back, 7 bases at V and 6 bases at J, with 15 bases in the middle. CDR3 sequence (DNA): TGTGCCAGCACCCCCCGGGGAGGGGATGAAAAACTGTTTTTT. This gives the protein CASTPRGGDEKLFF.

This rearrangement joins TRBV2 to TRBJ1-1; D is unresolved. This CDR3 is 13 amino acids long. V was shortened by 3 bases and J by 0 bases, with 5 bases between the two germline ends. CDR1 and CDR2 from the germline V gene are SNHLY and FYNNEI. This chain's CDR3 is CASSDNLNTEAFF. In nucleotides, the CDR3 is TGTGCCAGCAGTGATAATTTGAACACTGAAGCTTTCTTT.

V and J are TRBV7-9 and TRBJ1-5; possibly TRBD1 for D (6 bases). The V end lost 4 bases, the J end lost 2 bases, and 18 bases lay between the germline ends. The CDR3 length is 17 residues. Germline V lookup: CDR1 SEHNR, CDR2 FQNEAQ (reference sequence). The CDR3 loop reads CASSSYSSPGGNQPQHF. CDR3 nucleotide sequence: TGTGCCAGCAGCTCCTATTCCTCTCCAGGGGGCAATCAGCCCCAGCATTTT.

The V and J genes are TRBV19 and TRBJ1-3; D not certain. The CDR3 loop spans 12 amino acids. Germline CDR1 and CDR2: LNHDA and SQIVND (reference sequence). Trimming pared 4 bases from V and 4 bases from J, leaving 5 bases between. The CDR3 nucleotides read TGTGCCAGTAGTAACAGCGGAAACACCATATATTTT. The encoded protein is CASSNSGNTIYF. Full variable domain (missing parts from reference TRBV19 and TRBJ1-3): DGGITQSPKYLFRKEGQNVTLSCEQNLNHDAMYWYRQDPGQGLRLIYYSQIVNDFQKGDIAEGYSVSREKKESFPLTVTSAQKNPTAFYLCASSNSGNTIYFGEGSWLTVV.

The chain combines TRBV20-1 with TRBJ2-5; TRBD2 matches at 8 bases. V shed 3 bases and J 6 bases; nucleotides not matched to a gene: 12. The length of the CDR3 is 15 residues. CDR1 is DFQATT, CDR2 SNEGSKA, per germline (reference sequence). CDR3 coding DNA: TGCAGTGCTAGTCAAGGCGCGGGGGGCCGGAAGACCCAGTACTTC. Protein sequence: CSASQGAGGRKTQYF.

This sequence joins TRBV5-6 and TRBJ2-5; 10 nucleotides match TRBD1. With V trimmed by 3 bases and J by 2 bases, 7 bases remained unmatched. Germline V CDR1 and CDR2: SGHDT, YYEEEE. CDR3 length: 16 residues. In DNA, the CDR3 is TGTGCCAGCAGCTCACTCCGGGACAGGGGACAAGAGACCCAGTACTTC. Residues: CASSSLRDRGQETQYF.

The CDR3 DNA reads TGTGCCAGCAGCTGGGCCGAGTACAATGAGCAGTTCTTC. Its protein is CASSWAEYNEQFF. The chain uses TRBV6-5 and TRBJ2-1; D is unresolved. This CDR3 spans 13 amino acids. Germline CDR1 MNHEY, CDR2 SVGAGI. Trimming removed 6 bases from V and 4 bases from J, with 10 bases in between.

The chain has TRBV7-6 and TRBJ1-4; D uncertain. The length of the CDR3 is 14 residues. V lost 2 bases to trimming and J lost 8 bases, with 12 bases between them. Germline V gives CDR1 SGHVS, CDR2 FNYEAQ. CDR3 in amino acids: CASSLRGPGEKLFF. Here the CDR3 DNA reads TGTGCCAGCAGCTTACGAGGGCCGGGGGAAAAACTGTTTTTT.

The V gene is TRBV4-3, the J gene TRBJ1-6, with D perhaps matching TRBD1 (5 bases). V was trimmed by 1 base and J by 6 bases, leaving 7 bases between them. The CDR3 length is 14 residues. Per germline, CDR1 LGHNA and CDR2 YSLEER. Here the CDR3 DNA reads TGCGCCAGCAGCCAAGGGACACTTAATTCACCCCTCCACTTT. Amino acids: CASSQGTLNSPLHF.

The V and J genes are TRBV27 and TRBJ1-4, with D possibly being TRBD1 (5 bases). Looked up from germline, CDR1 is MNHEY and CDR2 is SMNVEV (reference sequence). This CDR3 spans 14 amino acids. Trimming cost V 3 bases and J 4 bases, with 9 bases left between them. Written as DNA, the CDR3 is TGTGCCAGCAGTTTTTTGGGGGGTAATGAAAAACTGTTTTTT. As protein: CASSFLGGNEKLFF.

The chain joins TRBV5-6 to TRBJ2-5; 9 bases are shared with TRBD1. This CDR3 has 17 residues. Trimming at V came to 0 bases and at J to 2 bases, leaving 8 bases not matched to a gene. Germline lookup yields CDR1 SGHDT and CDR2 YYEEEE. CDR3 sequence reads: CASSLGTGVGRQETQYF. Written as DNA, the CDR3 is TGTGCCAGCAGCTTGGGGACAGGGGTAGGTAGGCAAGAGACCCAGTACTTC.

The rearrangement links TRBV4-3 to TRBJ1-5; possible D gene TRBD1, 5 bases. This CDR3 region has 15 residues. Trimming pared 1 base from V and 5 bases from J, leaving 12 bases between. CDR1 is LGHNA, CDR2 YSLEER, per germline. The CDR3: CASSQGGRDDQPQHF. The DNA for the CDR3 is TGCGCCAGCAGCCAAGGGGGGAGGGATGATCAGCCCCAGCATTTT.

This clone was observed once. The chain is built from TRBV5-1 and TRBJ2-2; 8 bases line up with TRBD2. The CDR3 consists of 15 residues. Germline CDR1 and CDR2: SGHRS and YFSETQ. V shed 4 bases and J 7 bases; nucleotides not matched to a gene: 9. The CDR3 DNA sequence: TGCGCCAGCAGCCCGGAGCGGGGGAAGGGCGGGGAGCTGTTTTTT. Its translation is CASSPERGKGGELFF.

The chain joins TRBV9 to TRBJ2-2; perhaps TRBD2 as D (5 bases). The V end was cut by 0 bases, the J end by 5 bases, with 11 bases between. The CDR3 sequence is 15 residues long. From germline, CDR1 is SGDLS and CDR2 YYNGEE. CDR3: CASSVEDYPTGELFF. CDR3 bases: TGTGCCAGCAGCGTAGAAGACTACCCAACCGGGGAGCTGTTTTTT.

The rearrangement joins TRBV7-2 to TRBJ2-7, with a possible D match to TRBD1 (5 bases). The CDR3 runs to 13 residues. CDR1 SGHTA and CDR2 FQGNSA come from the germline V gene. Trimming took 5 bases from V and 1 from J, leaving 9 bases between them. Written as DNA, the CDR3 is TGTGCCAGCAGCCTTAGACAGTCCTACGAGCAGTACTTC. It codes for CASSLRQSYEQYF. The full variable domain, in which reference TRBV7-2 and TRBJ2-7 provide the parts outside the CDR3, is GAGVSQSPSNKVTEKGKDVELRCDPISGHTALYWYRQSLGQGLEFLIYFQGNSAPDKSGLPSDRFSAERTGGSVSTLTIQRTQQEDSAVYLCASSLRQSYEQYFGPGTRLTVT.

The chain links TRBV6-5 to TRBJ2-1; the D is unclear. Germline CDR1 is MNHEY and CDR2 is SVGAGI. Between the trimmed V and J ends, which lost 0 bases and 2 bases, there was a span of 5 bases. CDR3 size: 14 residues. DNA for the CDR3: TGTGCCAGCAGTTACTCGAAGCCCTACAATGAGCAGTTCTTC. This codes for CASSYSKPYNEQFF.

The chain has TRBV12-3 or TRBV12-4 and TRBJ1-1; D unclear. V was trimmed by 3 bases and J by 4 bases, leaving 9 bases between them. This CDR3 region has 13 residues. The CDR3 region has the DNA TGTGCCAGCAGTTTTGGAGGACTCACTGAAGCTTTCTTT. The encoded protein is CASSFGGLTEAFF.

V is TRBV7-8 and J is TRBJ1-2; 7 bases are a match to TRBD1. CDR1 and CDR2 (germline): SGHVS, FQNEAQ. J lost 7 bases, V lost 5 bases, and 10 bases had no gene match. The CDR3 spans 14 residues. DNA for the CDR3: TGTGCCAGCAGCCCCTCGACAGGGAGCGGTGGCTACACCTTC. This encodes CASSPSTGSGGYTF.

The J gene is TRBJ1-6, the V gene TRBV5-1; tentative D call: TRBD1 (6 bases). Germline CDR1 and CDR2: SGHRS and YFSETQ. The CDR3 has 15 residues. Trimming removed 0 bases from V and 6 bases from J, with 10 bases in between. CDR3 residues: CASSLGQGSNSPLHF. The CDR3 DNA is TGCGCCAGCAGCTTGGGTCAGGGGTCTAATTCACCCCTCCACTTT. The variable domain in full, completed from reference TRBV5-1 and TRBJ1-6, reads KAGVTQTPRYLIKTRGQQVTLSCSPISGHRSVSWYQQTPGQGLQFLFEYFSETQRNKGNFPGRFSGRQFSNSRSEMNVSTLELGDSALYLCASSLGQGSNSPLHFGNGTRLTVT.

V usage is TRBV20-1 and J usage is TRBJ2-3; 7 nucleotides agree with TRBD1. Germline V lookup: CDR1 DFQATT, CDR2 SNEGSKA (reference sequence). With 3 bases clipped from V and 6 bases from J, the junction kept 12 bases outside the gene matches. CDR3 length: 15 residues. The CDR3 DNA follows: TGCAGTGCTAGTCCATTAGACAGGGCGGCGGATACGCAGTATTTT. As protein: CSASPLDRAADTQYF.

The rearrangement uses TRBV28 and TRBJ1-2; D not resolved. The CDR3 spans 13 residues. V was cut by 6 bases and J by 7 bases, with 15 bases left in between. Germline assignment: CDR1 MDHEN and CDR2 SYDVKM. CDR3 in DNA: TGTGCCAGCAGAGGGCTCGGGGATTCTGGCTACACCTTC. Protein product: CASRGLGDSGYTF.